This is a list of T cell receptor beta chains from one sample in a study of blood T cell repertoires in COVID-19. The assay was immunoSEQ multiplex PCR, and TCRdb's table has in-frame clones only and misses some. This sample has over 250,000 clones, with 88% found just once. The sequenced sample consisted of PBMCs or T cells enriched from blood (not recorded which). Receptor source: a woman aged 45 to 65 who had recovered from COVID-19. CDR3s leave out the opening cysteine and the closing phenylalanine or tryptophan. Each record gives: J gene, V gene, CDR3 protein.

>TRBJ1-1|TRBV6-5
ASSYSRRGNTEAF
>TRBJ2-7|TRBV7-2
ASSSPQKRVAYEQY
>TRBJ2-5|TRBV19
ASKDRWGQTQY
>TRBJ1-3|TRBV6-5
ASRGTSSGNTIY
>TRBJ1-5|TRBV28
ASSFPGGQPQH
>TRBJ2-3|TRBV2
ASRSQIGRGLEDTQY
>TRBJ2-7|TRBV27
ASSFSGQGYDEQY
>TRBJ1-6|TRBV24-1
ATSETEDLRSPLH
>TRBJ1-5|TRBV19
ASSVDRVGQPQH
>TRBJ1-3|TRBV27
ASRRGSGNTIY
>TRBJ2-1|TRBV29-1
SVEGTAVAGRSYNEQF
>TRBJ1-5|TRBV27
ASSWGQGNQPQH
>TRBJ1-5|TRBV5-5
ASSLLDRDNQPQH
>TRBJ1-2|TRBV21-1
ASSITPGGQGELSGYT
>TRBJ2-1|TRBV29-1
SFPSGVPYNEQF
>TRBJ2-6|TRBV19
ATTAGTSGRRSGANVLT
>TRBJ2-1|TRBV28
ASRGQQWNEQF
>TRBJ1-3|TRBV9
ASSVAPGTSGNTIY
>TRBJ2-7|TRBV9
ASSAAGLSSYEQY
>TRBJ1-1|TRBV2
ASSKTDRETTEAF
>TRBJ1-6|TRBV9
ASSFDRHPNSPLH
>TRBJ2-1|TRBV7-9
ASSADAIRF
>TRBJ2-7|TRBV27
ASSIAGVGYEQY
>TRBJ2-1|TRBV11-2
ASSHPEGRTEQF
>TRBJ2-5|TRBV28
ASSTSAATEKETQY
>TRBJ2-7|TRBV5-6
ASSLTSGGPYEQY
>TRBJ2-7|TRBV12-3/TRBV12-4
ASSRDSSYEQY
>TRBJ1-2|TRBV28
ASSMRASNYGYT
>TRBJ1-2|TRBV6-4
ASSENPGQGDYYT